The 32 T cell receptor beta chains below all came from one sample that was sequenced in a study of T cells and Merkel cell carcinoma outcomes. This table comes from immunoSEQ multiplex PCR, and its TCRdb copy is limited to in-frame clones, with some not included. The sample carries 2,000 to 2,500 clones, 88% recorded once. The sequenced sample consisted of tumor tissue from Merkel cell carcinoma. These receptors were collected from a human donor with Merkel cell carcinoma.

J is TRBJ2-2 and V is TRBV27; D gene uncertain. The CDR3 is 16 amino acids. The germline V and J ends were trimmed by 5 bases and 4 bases, with 17 bases remaining between them. The germline CDR1 and CDR2 sequences are MNHEY and SMNVEV (reference sequence). CDR3 region: CASSLSRFTTTGELFF. The CDR3 nucleotides are TGTGCCAGCAGTCTCTCACGTTTCACTACCACCGGGGAGCTGTTTTTT.

This clone showed up just once. The chain couples TRBV6-5 to TRBJ1-6; D is uncertain. Trimming cost V 4 bases and J 9 bases, with 13 bases left between them. The germline gives CDR1 MNHEY, CDR2 SVGAGI. CDR3 length: 14 residues. CDR3 sequence (DNA): TGTGCCAGCAGTTCCCTCCCTGGGCGTTCACCCCTCCACTTT. It codes for CASSSLPGRSPLHF.

This chain uses TRBV6-1 with TRBJ2-7, with a weak D call TRBD1 (7 bases). V dropped 3 bases and J dropped 2 bases, with 11 bases sitting between them. Per germline, CDR1 MNHNS and CDR2 SASEGT. The CDR3 is made up of 14 amino acids. The CDR3 bases are TGTGCCAGCAGTGACAGGGGGGAAACCTACGAGCAGTACTTC. As protein: CASSDRGETYEQYF.

The chain combines TRBV7-2 with TRBJ2-3, with TRBD2 matching over 10 bases. There are 15 residues in the CDR3. Germline V gives CDR1 SGHTA, CDR2 FQGNSA. J was trimmed by 4 bases and V by 5 bases; bases with no gene match: 6. In DNA form, the CDR3 reads TGTGCCAGCAGCACGAGCGGGAGGGCCTCAGATACGCAGTATTTT. Translated, it gives CASSTSGRASDTQYF. Using reference TRBV7-2 and TRBJ2-3 for the parts outside the CDR3, the full variable domain is GAGVSQSPSNKVTEKGKDVELRCDPISGHTALYWYRQSLGQGLEFLIYFQGNSAPDKSGLPSDRFSAERTGGSVSTLTIQRTQQEDSAVYLCASSTSGRASDTQYFGPGTRLTVL.

This chain joins TRBV6-5 and TRBJ2-5; perhaps TRBD2 as D (6 bases). The V gene's germline CDR1 is MNHEY and CDR2 SVGAGI. The CDR3 is 12 amino acids. Trimming shortened V by 11 bases and J by 2 bases, and 12 bases separated the two germline ends. DNA for the CDR3: TGTGCCTCCGGGGGAGAGCAAGAGACCCAGTACTTC. This gives the protein CASGGEQETQYF.

V is TRBV30 and J is TRBJ2-1; the D gene is possibly TRBD2 (5 bases). The CDR3 is 13 residues long. V was shortened by 0 bases and J by 8 bases, with 11 bases between the two germline ends. Germline V gene lookup returns CDR1 GTSNPN and CDR2 SVGIG (reference sequence). CDR3 sequence reads: CAWSVRLFHEQFF. The CDR3 bases are TGTGCCTGGAGTGTCCGACTATTCCATGAGCAGTTCTTC.

This rearrangement joins TRBV11-2 to TRBJ2-7, with no clear D. The CDR3 contains 12 residues. Trimming shortened V by 0 bases and J by 5 bases, and 5 bases separated the two germline ends. Germline V CDR1 and CDR2: SGHAT, FQNNGV. The CDR3 DNA sequence: TGTGCCAGCAGCTTAGATCTAAACGAGCAGTACTTC. Translating gives CASSLDLNEQYF.

The V gene is TRBV27, the J gene TRBJ2-7; possibly TRBD1 for D (6 bases). This CDR3 has 13 amino acids. The germline gives CDR1 MNHEY, CDR2 SMNVEV (reference sequence). The V end was cut by 0 bases, the J end by 6 bases, with 9 bases between. CDR3 sequence: CASSLSRDTEQYF. CDR3 bases: TGTGCCAGCAGTTTATCTCGGGACACCGAGCAGTACTTC.

V gene TRBV28 combines with J gene TRBJ2-5; maybe TRBD2 (6 bases). V was pared by 3 bases and J by 2 bases, with 16 bases between. CDR1 is MDHEN, CDR2 SYDVKM, per germline. The CDR3 has 16 residues. In DNA, the CDR3 is TGTGCCAGCAGTTTGATAGTGGCGGGATCTCAAGAGACCCAGTACTTC. It translates to CASSLIVAGSQETQYF.

This chain connects TRBV10-2 to TRBJ2-7; TRBD1 matches at 8 bases. The CDR3 runs to 12 residues. The V gene's germline CDR1 is WSHSY and CDR2 SAAADI. The V gene end was trimmed by 6 bases and the J gene end by 5 bases; junction bases not matched to a gene: 3. CDR3 DNA sequence: TGCGCCAGCAGGGTGGACAGGGACGAGCAGTACTTC. Translating gives CASRVDRDEQYF.

The chain links TRBV18 to TRBJ2-5, with D tentatively TRBD1 (5 bases). The CDR3 totals 13 residues. V lost 5 bases and J lost 5, with 12 bases in between. Germline CDR1 KGHSH, CDR2 LQKENI. The CDR3 bases are TGTGCCAGCTCATGGCAGGGAAAGGAGACCCAGTACTTC. This translates into CASSWQGKETQYF.

This chain uses TRBV7-2 with TRBJ2-3; D unresolved. V gave up 2 bases and J gave up 3 bases, with 9 bases separating them. CDR1 is SGHTA, CDR2 FQGNSA, per germline. The CDR3 contains 14 residues. The CDR3 region is CASSLQSSTDTQYF. As DNA, the CDR3 is TGTGCCAGCAGCTTACAGTCCAGTACAGATACGCAGTATTTT.

V usage is TRBV4-2 and J usage is TRBJ1-4; D ambiguous. The germline V gene has CDR1 LGHNA and CDR2 YNFKEQ. Between the trimmed V and J ends, which lost 5 bases and 5 bases, there was a span of 3 bases. CDR3 length: 11 residues. The CDR3 loop reads CASSENEKLFF. The DNA of the CDR3 is TGTGCCAGCAGCGAGAATGAAAAACTGTTTTTT.

The rearrangement uses TRBV27 and TRBJ1-2; D gene ambiguous. This CDR3 has 14 amino acids. Per the germline V gene, CDR1 is MNHEY and CDR2 is SMNVEV (reference sequence). Between the trimmed V and J ends, which lost 2 bases and 4 bases, there was a span of 11 bases. The CDR3 spells CASSLLGPPYGYTF. The CDR3 DNA follows: TGTGCCAGCAGTTTACTCGGACCTCCCTATGGCTACACCTTC.

V usage is TRBV9 and J usage is TRBJ2-3; D not certain. The CDR3 contains 11 residues. The germline gives CDR1 SGDLS, CDR2 YYNGEE. The V and J ends lost 0 bases and 5 bases respectively, with 1 base between them. This CDR3 is CASSVGDTQYF. CDR3 nucleotide sequence: TGTGCCAGCAGCGTAGGAGATACGCAGTATTTT.

The chain links TRBV19 to TRBJ1-2; tentatively, D is TRBD1 (6 bases). The CDR3 totals 15 residues. V lost 2 bases and J lost 4, with 14 bases in between. CDR1 and CDR2 (germline): LNHDA, SQIVND (reference sequence). CDR3 loop: CASSIQGQGFYGYTF. The CDR3 DNA sequence: TGTGCCAGTAGTATACAGGGGCAGGGGTTCTATGGCTACACCTTC.

J is TRBJ2-7 and V is TRBV7-6, with 10 bases that match TRBD2. The CDR3 loop spans 18 amino acids. Germline lookup yields CDR1 SGHVS and CDR2 FNYEAQ. Losses at the gene ends were 0 bases for V and 0 bases for J; bases not matched to a gene: 8. The CDR3: CASSLAGFSSGSSYEQYF. The CDR3 DNA is TGTGCCAGCAGCTTAGCGGGGTTTTCTAGCGGGAGCTCCTACGAGCAGTACTTC.

The V call is TRBV18, the J call TRBJ2-7, with D tentatively TRBD1 or TRBD2 (5 bases each). Trimming took off 6 bases at V and 0 bases at J, with 15 bases between the two ends. The CDR3 extends over 15 amino acids. Germline CDR1 KGHSH, CDR2 LQKENI. The CDR3 spells CASSPTGGGSYEQYF. The CDR3 bases are TGTGCCAGCTCTCCTACAGGAGGCGGCTCCTACGAGCAGTACTTC. Using reference TRBV18 and TRBJ2-7 for the parts outside the CDR3, the full variable domain is NAGVMQNPRHLVRRRGQEARLRCSPMKGHSHVYWYRQLPEEGLKFMVYLQKENIIDESGMPKERFSAEFPKEGPSILRIQQVVRGDSAAYFCASSPTGGGSYEQYFGPGTRLTVT.

This rearrangement joins TRBV7-9 to TRBJ2-7; D uncertain. The CDR3 totals 12 residues. Germline lookup yields CDR1 SEHNR and CDR2 FQNEAQ (reference sequence). V was clipped by 4 bases and J by 3 bases, with 7 bases between them. The CDR3 here is CASSSTFYEQYF. Here the CDR3 DNA reads TGTGCCAGCAGCTCCACCTTCTACGAGCAGTACTTC.

V gene TRBV10-1 combines with J gene TRBJ2-1; D gene ambiguous. Trimming stripped 2 bases from V and 6 bases from J, with 11 bases between. Germline CDR1 and CDR2: WNHNN and SYGVQD (reference sequence). CDR3 length equals 14 residues. The CDR3 coding sequence is TGCGCCAGCAGTGAGATCAATCATATCAATGAGCAGTTCTTC. Protein product: CASSEINHINEQFF.

The chain uses TRBV28 and TRBJ2-1; D may be TRBD2 (6 bases). The germline V gene has CDR1 MDHEN and CDR2 SYDVKM. The length of the CDR3 is 13 residues. Between the trimmed V and J ends, which lost 8 bases and 3 bases, there was a span of 11 bases. The DNA for the CDR3 is TGTGCCAGCGAGTGGGGGGACTACAATGAGCAGTTCTTC. It yields the protein CASEWGDYNEQFF.

This chain connects TRBV7-8 to TRBJ2-7; 9 nucleotides match TRBD1. The length of the CDR3 is 15 residues. V lost 2 bases and J lost 5; bases outside the gene matches: 7. Germline CDR1 and CDR2: SGHVS and FQNEAQ. Here the CDR3 reads CASSLPGTGSNEQYF. CDR3 DNA sequence: TGTGCCAGCAGCTTACCGGGGACAGGGTCGAACGAGCAGTACTTC.

The chain joins TRBV29-1 to TRBJ1-4; a weak D match, TRBD1 (5 bases). V lost 6 bases, J lost 10 bases, and 21 bases lay in between. The CDR3 contains 14 residues. Germline assignment: CDR1 SQVTM and CDR2 ANQGSEA. CDR3 region: CSVSDQSIQGKLFF. The CDR3 DNA sequence: TGCAGCGTCTCGGACCAATCGATTCAGGGAAAACTGTTTTTT.

The rearrangement links TRBV7-8 to TRBJ1-1; no reliable D call. Trimming took 3 bases from V and 3 from J, leaving 8 bases between them. Germline V gene data show CDR1 as SGHVS and CDR2 as FQNEAQ. This CDR3 is 13 amino acids long. DNA of the CDR3: TGTGCCAGCAGCTTGCTGGTCTACACTGAAGCTTTCTTT. Protein sequence: CASSLLVYTEAFF.

The chain recombines TRBV10-2 with TRBJ2-7; D remains ambiguous. Germline-derived CDR1 and CDR2 are WSHSY and SAAADI. Trimming took off 4 bases at V and 2 bases at J, with 3 bases between the two ends. This CDR3 has 11 residues. The CDR3 is CASSAAYEQYF. The CDR3 nucleotides are TGCGCCAGCAGTGCCGCCTACGAGCAGTACTTC.

The chain joins TRBV10-2 to TRBJ2-1; TRBD2 might be the D (7 bases). The length of the CDR3 is 15 residues. V was pared by 8 bases and J by 3 bases, with 17 bases between. Germline CDR1 reads WSHSY; CDR2 reads SAAADI. The DNA for the CDR3 is TGCGCCAGCGGGCGCGGGGGCCGGAGCTACAATGAGCAGTTCTTC. Protein sequence: CASGRGGRSYNEQFF.

The chain carries TRBV27 and TRBJ1-1, with a possible D match to TRBD1 (6 bases). The V end lost 5 bases, the J end lost 1 base, and 8 bases lay between the germline ends. The CDR3 has 13 residues. Germline values: CDR1 MNHEY, CDR2 SMNVEV (reference sequence). In DNA form, the CDR3 reads TGTGCCAGCAGTGTACAGGGGAACACTGAAGCTTTCTTT. Residues: CASSVQGNTEAFF.

The chain joins TRBV18 to TRBJ2-6, with TRBD2 matching 9 bases. This CDR3 has 18 amino acids. V was clipped by 2 bases and J by 0 bases; unmatched bases: 5. The germline V gene encodes CDR1 KGHSH and CDR2 LQKENI. The CDR3 loop is CASSPIPAGGSGANVLTF. In nucleotides, the CDR3 is TGTGCCAGCTCACCAATCCCAGCGGGGGGCTCTGGGGCCAACGTCCTGACTTTC.

V usage is TRBV29-1 and J usage is TRBJ1-2; D uncertain. Germline values: CDR1 SQVTM, CDR2 ANQGSEA. The germline V and J ends were trimmed by 6 bases and 6 bases, with 8 bases remaining between them. The CDR3 has 10 amino acids. The DNA for the CDR3 is TGCAGCGTCGCGCAAAATGGCTACACCTTC. Translation: CSVAQNGYTF.

This clone was seen just once. This chain uses TRBV6-1 with TRBJ1-1; D is uncertain. Germline V CDR1 and CDR2: MNHNS, SASEGT. The CDR3 totals 13 residues. The ends were cut back, 8 bases at V and 3 bases at J, with 13 bases in the middle. The CDR3 bases are TGTGCCAGCGGCGAGGAGTCGCACACTGAAGCTTTCTTT. Its protein is CASGEESHTEAFF.

This chain joins TRBV11-2 and TRBJ2-3; perhaps TRBD2 as D (6 bases). This CDR3 region has 17 residues. Trimming took 1 base from V and 1 from J, leaving 15 bases between them. CDR1 SGHAT and CDR2 FQNNGV come from the germline V gene. In nucleotides, the CDR3 is TGTGCCAGCAGCTTAGCCATTAGCGGAGTCGGCACAGATACGCAGTATTTT. This codes for CASSLAISGVGTDTQYF.

V gene TRBV9 combines with J gene TRBJ2-7; maybe TRBD1 (6 bases). From germline, CDR1 is SGDLS and CDR2 YYNGEE. Trimming removed 4 bases at V and 1 base at J, with 9 bases between. The CDR3 loop spans 13 amino acids. The CDR3 sequence: CASSSGTSYEQYF. Here the CDR3 DNA reads TGTGCCAGCAGCTCCGGGACATCCTACGAGCAGTACTTC.